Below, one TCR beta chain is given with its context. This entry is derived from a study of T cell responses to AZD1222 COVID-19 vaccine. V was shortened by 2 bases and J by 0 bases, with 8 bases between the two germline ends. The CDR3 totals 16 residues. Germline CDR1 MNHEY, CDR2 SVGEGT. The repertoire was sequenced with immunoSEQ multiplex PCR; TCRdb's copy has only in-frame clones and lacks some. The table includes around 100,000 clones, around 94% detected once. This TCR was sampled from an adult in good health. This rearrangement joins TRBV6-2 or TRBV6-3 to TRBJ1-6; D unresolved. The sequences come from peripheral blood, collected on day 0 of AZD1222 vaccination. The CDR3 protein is CASSYVASSYNSPLHF. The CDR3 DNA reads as TGTGCCAGCAGTTACGTGGCGAGCTCCTATAATTCACCCCTCCACTTT.